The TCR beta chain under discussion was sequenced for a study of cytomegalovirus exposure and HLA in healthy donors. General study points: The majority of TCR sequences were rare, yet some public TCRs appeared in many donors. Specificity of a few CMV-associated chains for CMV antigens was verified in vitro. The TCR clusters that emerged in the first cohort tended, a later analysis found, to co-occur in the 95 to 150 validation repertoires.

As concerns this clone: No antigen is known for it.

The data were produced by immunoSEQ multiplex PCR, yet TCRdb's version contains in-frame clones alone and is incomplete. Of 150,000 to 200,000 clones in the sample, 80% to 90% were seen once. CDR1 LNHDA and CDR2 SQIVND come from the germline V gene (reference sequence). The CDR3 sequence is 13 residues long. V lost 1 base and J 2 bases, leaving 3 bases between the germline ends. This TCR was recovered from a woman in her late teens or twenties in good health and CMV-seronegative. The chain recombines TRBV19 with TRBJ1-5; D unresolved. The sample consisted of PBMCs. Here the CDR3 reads CASSIGGNQPQHF. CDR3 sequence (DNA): TGTGCCAGTAGTATAGGCGGCAATCAGCCCCAGCATTTT.